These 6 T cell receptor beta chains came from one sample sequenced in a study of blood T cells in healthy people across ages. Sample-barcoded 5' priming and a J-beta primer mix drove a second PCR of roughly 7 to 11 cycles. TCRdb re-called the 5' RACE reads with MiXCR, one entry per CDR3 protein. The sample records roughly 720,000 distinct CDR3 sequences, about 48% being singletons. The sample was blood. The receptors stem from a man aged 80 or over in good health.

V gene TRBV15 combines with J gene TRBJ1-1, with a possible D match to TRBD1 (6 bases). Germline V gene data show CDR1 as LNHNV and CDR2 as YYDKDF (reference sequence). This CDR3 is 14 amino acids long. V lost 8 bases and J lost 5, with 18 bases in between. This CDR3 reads CATRGGARGTEAFF. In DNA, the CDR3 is TGTGCCACCCGCGGGGGGGCGCGCGGGACTGAAGCTTTCTTT.

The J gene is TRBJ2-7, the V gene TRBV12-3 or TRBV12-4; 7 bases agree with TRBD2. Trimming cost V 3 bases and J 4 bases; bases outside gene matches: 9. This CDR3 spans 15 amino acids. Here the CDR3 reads CASSFSAGGSYEQYF. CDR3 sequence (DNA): TGTGCCAGCAGTTTTTCGGCGGGCGGGAGTTACGAGCAGTACTTC.

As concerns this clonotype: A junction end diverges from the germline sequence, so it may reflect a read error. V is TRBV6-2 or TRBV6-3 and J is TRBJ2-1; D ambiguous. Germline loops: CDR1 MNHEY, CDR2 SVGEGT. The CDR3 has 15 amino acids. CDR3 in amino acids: CASHPLGSLYNEQFF. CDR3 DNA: TGCGCCAGCCATCCTCTTGGCTCCCTCTACAATGAGCAGTTCTTC.

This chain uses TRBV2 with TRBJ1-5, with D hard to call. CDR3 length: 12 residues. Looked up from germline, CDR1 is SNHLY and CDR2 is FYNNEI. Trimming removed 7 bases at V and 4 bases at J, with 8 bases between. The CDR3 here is CASTQPNQPQHF. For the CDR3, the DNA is TGTGCCAGCACCCAGCCTAATCAGCCCCAGCATTTT.

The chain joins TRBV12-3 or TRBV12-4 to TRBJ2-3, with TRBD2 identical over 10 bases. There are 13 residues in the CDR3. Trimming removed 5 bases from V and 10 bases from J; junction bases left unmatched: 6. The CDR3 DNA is TGTGCCAGCAGTCAACTAGCGGGAAGTCCGCAGTATTTT. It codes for CASSQLAGSPQYF.

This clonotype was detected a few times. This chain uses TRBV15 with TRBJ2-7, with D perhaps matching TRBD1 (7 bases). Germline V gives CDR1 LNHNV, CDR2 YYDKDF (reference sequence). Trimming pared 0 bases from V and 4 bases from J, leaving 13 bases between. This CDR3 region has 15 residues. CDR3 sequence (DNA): TGTGCCACCAGCAGAGATCGCAGGGGGAGGTACGAGCAGTACTTC. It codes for CATSRDRRGRYEQYF.